These 13 T cell receptor beta chains were sequenced from one sample in a study of metastatic and nonmetastatic thyroid tumors. All patients were treatment-naive before thyroid surgery. TCRdb re-analyzed the PCR reads using MiXCR. The profile shows about 15,000 clones, 3.5% to 4.5% of them singletons. Sequencing input: tumor tissue. The receptor set was obtained from a female donor with papillary thyroid cancer or a benign thyroid nodule (not recorded which). Some clones in this sample may be carry-over from other donors' samples.

This clone was observed a handful of times. The J gene is TRBJ2-5, the V gene TRBV28, with 10 bases fitting TRBD2. Looked up from germline, CDR1 is MDHEN and CDR2 is SYDVKM. Trimming at V came to 3 bases and at J to 4 bases, leaving 8 bases not matched to a gene. The CDR3 is 16 amino acids. Here the CDR3 reads CASSLEVAGGRETQYF. Here the CDR3 DNA reads TGTGCCAGCAGTTTGGAAGTAGCGGGGGGTCGAGAGACCCAGTACTTC.

This clone was observed many times. DNA for the CDR3: TGTGCCAGCAGCCAAGTGGGGACAGGCCCAGATACGCAGTATTTT. This sequence encodes CASSQVGTGPDTQYF. The V and J genes are TRBV14 and TRBJ2-3, with 8 bases aligning to TRBD1. The CDR3 spans 15 residues. Germline V gene lookup returns CDR1 SGHDN and CDR2 FVKESK. Trimming removed 1 base from V and 4 bases from J; junction bases left unmatched: 4. Combining the CDR3 with reference TRBV14 and TRBJ2-3 gives the whole variable domain EAGVTQFPSHSVIEKGQTVTLRCDPISGHDNLYWYRRVMGKEIKFLLHFVKESKQDESGMPNNRFLAERTGGTYSTLKVQPAELEDSGVYFCASSQVGTGPDTQYFGPGTRLTVL.

This clone was seen a few times. The chain has TRBV6-1 and TRBJ2-7; unclear D gene. Germline CDR1 is MNHNS and CDR2 is SASEGT. The CDR3 is 11 residues long. V lost 3 bases, J lost 0 bases, and 0 bases lay in between. DNA for the CDR3: TGTGCCAGCAGTGACTCCTACGAGCAGTACTTC. It yields the protein CASSDSYEQYF.

This chain connects TRBV6-1 to TRBJ1-3; 9 bases agree with TRBD1. Looked up from germline, CDR1 is MNHNS and CDR2 is SASEGT. This CDR3 is 16 amino acids long. Trimming removed 6 bases from V and 1 base from J; junction bases left unmatched: 7. The CDR3 nucleotides are TGTGCCAGCAGCAAGGGGACAGGGTGGTCTGGAAACACCATATATTTT. Its protein is CASSKGTGWSGNTIYF.

The V call is TRBV27, the J call TRBJ2-7; either TRBD1 or TRBD2 may fit D (7 bases each). This CDR3 region has 20 residues. Trimming took off 6 bases at V and 3 bases at J, with 33 bases between the two ends. Germline-derived CDR1 and CDR2 are MNHEY and SMNVEV (reference sequence). CDR3 in DNA: TGTGCCAGCAGCCTCAAAGACAGGCCCCAGGGGGTAGCGGGCCTCTACGAGCAGTACTTC. Its protein product is CASSLKDRPQGVAGLYEQYF.

The table lists this clone with a few counts. The V and J genes are TRBV6-5 and TRBJ1-2; D may be TRBD1 (5 bases). Germline V gene lookup returns CDR1 MNHEY and CDR2 SVGAGI. CDR3 size: 15 residues. V was cut by 1 base and J by 7 bases, with 16 bases left in between. DNA of the CDR3: TGTGCCAGCAGTTACTTCCCCAGACAGAGGTTTGGCTACACCTTC. This translates into CASSYFPRQRFGYTF.

V usage is TRBV6-1 and J usage is TRBJ2-2; 13 nucleotides agree with TRBD2. CDR3 length: 20 residues. Per germline, CDR1 MNHNS and CDR2 SASEGT. The ends lost 2 bases at V and 5 bases at J; junction bases unmatched: 14. The CDR3 sequence is CASSETSELAGGPRTGELFF. The CDR3 DNA follows: TGTGCCAGCAGTGAAACGTCGGAACTAGCGGGAGGGCCGAGAACCGGGGAGCTGTTTTTT.

The V gene is TRBV19, the J gene TRBJ2-2; the D gene could be TRBD1 or TRBD2 (6 bases each). This CDR3 comprises 14 residues. CDR1 is LNHDA and CDR2 is SQIVND in the germline V gene (reference sequence). V lost 7 bases and J 5 bases, leaving 14 bases between the germline ends. The CDR3 DNA reads as TGTGCCAGTACCGTTCTAGGGGGGACCGGGGAGCTGTTTTTT. Protein product: CASTVLGGTGELFF. Supplemented by reference TRBV19 and TRBJ2-2, the full variable domain reads DGGITQSPKYLFRKEGQNVTLSCEQNLNHDAMYWYRQDPGQGLRLIYYSQIVNDFQKGDIAEGYSVSREKKESFPLTVTSAQKNPTAFYLCASTVLGGTGELFFGEGSRLTVL.

A few counts support this clone. CDR3 sequence reads: CASSRHRGSATHNEQFF. The CDR3 DNA sequence: TGTGCCAGCAGCCGACACCGTGGATCCGCCACCCACAATGAGCAGTTCTTC. This sequence joins TRBV7-8 and TRBJ2-1; D gene uncertain. This CDR3 is 17 amino acids long. Trimming left V 5 bases short and J 5 bases short, with 22 bases between. Germline assignment: CDR1 SGHVS and CDR2 FQNEAQ.

This clone showed up just a few times. J is TRBJ1-2 and V is TRBV19; D gene uncertain. Germline CDR1 LNHDA, CDR2 SQIVND (reference sequence). This CDR3 region has 12 residues. V was clipped by 1 base and J by 4 bases, with 4 bases between them. CDR3: CASSIGPYGYTF. The CDR3 DNA sequence: TGTGCCAGTAGTATAGGTCCCTATGGCTACACCTTC. Based on the CDR3 plus reference TRBV19 and TRBJ1-2, the full variable domain is DGGITQSPKYLFRKEGQNVTLSCEQNLNHDAMYWYRQDPGQGLRLIYYSQIVNDFQKGDIAEGYSVSREKKESFPLTVTSAQKNPTAFYLCASSIGPYGYTFGSGTRLTVV.

This clone was seen more than once but under ten times. The chain couples TRBV30 to TRBJ2-2; D gene ambiguous. The CDR3 is 15 residues long. Germline lookup yields CDR1 GTSNPN and CDR2 SVGIG (reference sequence). V was trimmed by 0 bases and J by 3 bases, leaving 11 bases between them. The CDR3 region has the DNA TGTGCCTGGAGTGTCGCAGGACGAGACACCGGGGAGCTGTTTTTT. The encoded protein is CAWSVAGRDTGELFF.

This chain links TRBV2 with TRBJ2-7; TRBD1 matches at 9 bases. Germline V gene sequence: CDR1 SNHLY, CDR2 FYNNEI. The CDR3 is 13 amino acids. V lost 7 bases, J lost 3 bases, and 4 bases stayed unmatched. CDR3 region: CASTQTGGYEQYF. Written as DNA, the CDR3 is TGTGCCAGCACTCAGACAGGGGGCTACGAGCAGTACTTC.

In this sample, this clone turned up a few times. V is TRBV28 and J is TRBJ1-1; D is uncertain. V lost 3 bases and J lost 0, with 14 bases in between. Germline loops: CDR1 MDHEN, CDR2 SYDVKM. This CDR3 is built from 16 residues. The CDR3 sequence is CASSFSGIGVNTEAFF. The CDR3 nucleotides are TGTGCCAGCAGTTTTTCGGGTATTGGGGTGAACACTGAAGCTTTCTTT. The complete variable domain, with remaining parts taken from reference TRBV28 and TRBJ1-1, reads DVKVTQSSRYLVKRTGEKVFLECVQDMDHENMFWYRQDPGLGLRLIYFSYDVKMKEKGDIPEGYSVSREKKERFSLILESASTNQTSMYLCASSFSGIGVNTEAFFGQGTRLTVV.